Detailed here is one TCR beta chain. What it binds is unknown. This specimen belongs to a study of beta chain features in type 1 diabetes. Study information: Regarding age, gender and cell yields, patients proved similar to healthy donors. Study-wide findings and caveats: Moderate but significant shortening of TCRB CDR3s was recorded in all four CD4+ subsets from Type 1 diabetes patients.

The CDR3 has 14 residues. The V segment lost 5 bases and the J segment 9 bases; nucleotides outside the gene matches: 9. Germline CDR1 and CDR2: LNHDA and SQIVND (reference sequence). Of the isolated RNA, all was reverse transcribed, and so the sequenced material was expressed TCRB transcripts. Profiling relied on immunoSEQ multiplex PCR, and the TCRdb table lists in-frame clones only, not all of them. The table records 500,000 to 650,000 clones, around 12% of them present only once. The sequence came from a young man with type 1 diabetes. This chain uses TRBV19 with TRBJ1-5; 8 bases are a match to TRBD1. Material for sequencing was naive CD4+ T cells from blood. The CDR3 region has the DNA TGTGCCAGTAGTCCAGGACAGGGTAATGCGCCCCAGCATTTT. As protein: CASSPGQGNAPQHF.